This TCR beta chain was observed in a study of identical twins. The CDR3 is 15 amino acids. V lost 4 bases, J lost 1 base, and 13 bases lay in between. Germline lookup yields CDR1 SQVTM and CDR2 ANQGSEA. This clonotype was picked up a small number of times. In TCRdb, the 5' RACE reads were re-called with MiXCR into one record per CDR3 protein. The data hold some 790,000 distinct CDR3 sequences, with 15% to 20% observed a single time. These same records also appear under a second study, on T cells expressing NK-cell markers. As reported in that work: Eight donors were sequenced, seven testing HCMV-seropositive and one testing seronegative.

Sequencing was carried out using PBMCs. The clonotype was recovered from a woman in her late teens or twenties in good health. V is TRBV29-1 and J is TRBJ2-2; D unresolved. CDR3 amino acids: CSVVVPGKNTGELFF. Here the CDR3 DNA reads TGCAGCGTTGTGGTCCCTGGGAAGAACACCGGGGAGCTGTTTTTT.